A selection of T cell receptor beta chains follows, all from one sample in a study of PD-L1 blockade in urothelial cancer. Profiling relied on immunoSEQ multiplex PCR, and the TCRdb table lists in-frame clones only, not all of them. The profile shows just under 30,000 clones, around nine tenths of them singletons. This sample comprised PBMCs, obtained around atezolizumab (anti-PD-L1) treatment. These receptors all come from a man aged 50 to 59 with urothelial cancer. Each CDR3 is given with its conserved first and last residue. Fields, in order: CDR3 DNA, CDR3 protein, V gene, D gene, clone size, J gene. D genes are given only for firm matches. The size entry is marked missing in some rows and otherwise reads once, few, many or a size class.

TGTGCCAGCAGCTTTGCGCTAGCGGGAGTCGGCGAGCAGTACTTC CASSFALAGVGEQYF TRBV7-6 TRBD2 NA TRBJ2-7
TGTGCCTGCGCAGGCTCCAATCAGCCCCAGCATTTT CACAGSNQPQHF TRBV30 NA NA TRBJ1-5
TGTGCCAGCAGCTTCCAGACAGGGGTCAACACCCTTCAAGATACGCAGTATTTT CASSFQTGVNTLQDTQYF TRBV11-2 TRBD1 NA TRBJ2-3
TGTGCCAGCAGTCCGCAAATCGGGAGCAATCAGCCCCAGCATTTT CASSPQIGSNQPQHF TRBV28 NA NA TRBJ1-5
TGTGCCTGGACTAAGAGGAGGGCGGAGGGGGCCAACGTCCTGACTTTC CAWTKRRAEGANVLTF TRBV30 NA once TRBJ2-6
TGTGCCAGCAGCCCGATAGGGACAGCGGGGGCGCAAGAGACCCAGTACTTC CASSPIGTAGAQETQYF TRBV5-6 NA few TRBJ2-5
TGTGCCAGCAGTTTATGGGCAGCGGGGATCCAAGAGACCCAGTACTTC CASSLWAAGIQETQYF TRBV27 TRBD2 NA TRBJ2-5
TGCGCCAGCAGCCCTAGCTGGACAGGGGGTCACCCCGGGGAGCTGTTTTTT CASSPSWTGGHPGELFF TRBV5-1 TRBD1 NA TRBJ2-2
TGCGCCAGCAGTCTAGGGGTAGGGGATAGCAATCAGCCCCAGCATTTT CASSLGVGDSNQPQHF TRBV23-1 NA NA TRBJ1-5
TGTGCCAGCAGTTTCCCACAGGGTTTTAGCTATGGCTACACCTTC CASSFPQGFSYGYTF TRBV28 NA NA TRBJ1-2
TGTGCCAGCAGCCCGTTAGACAGGGCCGGGGAGCTGTTTTTT CASSPLDRAGELFF TRBV11-2 TRBD1 NA TRBJ2-2
TGTGCCAGCAGCGGTACAGGGGTGATTCAGTACTTC CASSGTGVIQYF TRBV5-4 TRBD1 NA TRBJ2-4
TGCGCCAGCAGCCAAGATGTTGGGGCAAGGTCGCAGTATTTT CASSQDVGARSQYF TRBV4-3 NA NA TRBJ2-3
TGTGCCAGCAGCGCGGACCGGACAGGGTGGGACTATGGCTACACCTTC CASSADRTGWDYGYTF TRBV9 TRBD1 NA TRBJ1-2
TGTGCCAGCAGCCCTTCGGGACAGGAGCAGTTCTTC CASSPSGQEQFF TRBV6-1 TRBD1 NA TRBJ2-1
TGTGCCAGCAGTGAATGGATCCCCTTAACGGGGGAATCAGATACGCAGTATTTT CASSEWIPLTGESDTQYF TRBV25-1 NA NA TRBJ2-3
TGCGCCAGCTCGTCCCCCGGGACTTCAGATACGCAGTATTTT CASSSPGTSDTQYF TRBV5-1 NA NA TRBJ2-3
TGTGCCAGCAGCTCCCTAGAGAACACTGAAGCTTTCTTT CASSSLENTEAFF TRBV7-8 NA NA TRBJ1-1
TGCGCCAGCTCCCACTCCTTGTCGGGGGAGCTGTTTTTT CASSHSLSGELFF TRBV10-1 NA NA TRBJ2-2
TGCGCCAGCAGTGACGCTCGAGCGAACAACACCGGGGAGCTGTTTTTT CASSDARANNTGELFF TRBV10-1 NA NA TRBJ2-2
TGTGCCAGCAGCGATGGACAGGGTGGCTCTGGGGCCAACGTCCTGACTTTC CASSDGQGGSGANVLTF TRBV7-3 TRBD1 NA TRBJ2-6
TGTGCCAGCAGTCCACTAAGGGGGGGAGGTGGCTACACCTTC CASSPLRGGGGYTF TRBV27 NA NA TRBJ1-2
TGTGCCAGCTCCCTTACAGGGTTTGAGACCCAGTACTTC CASSLTGFETQYF TRBV18 NA NA TRBJ2-5
TGTGCCAGCAGCTTGGGCGCGCCAGGGAAGCAAGAGACCCAGTACTTC CASSLGAPGKQETQYF TRBV5-6 NA NA TRBJ2-5
TGTGCCAGCAGCGAAGGGACAGGGGGCCCCGGGGAGCTGTTTTTT CASSEGTGGPGELFF TRBV9 TRBD1 once TRBJ2-2
TGTGCCAGCAGCGGGGGTGGTAGCGGGAGACCCTACGAGCAGTACTTC CASSGGGSGRPYEQYF TRBV9 TRBD2 NA TRBJ2-7
TGTGCCAGCAGTGAATCCCGGGGAGGCAGTCCCCAAGAGACCCAGTACTTC CASSESRGGSPQETQYF TRBV6-1 NA NA TRBJ2-5
TGTGCCAGCAGTGACACTAGCGGGAGTGCAGATACGCAGTATTTT CASSDTSGSADTQYF TRBV6-4 TRBD2 NA TRBJ2-3
TGTGCCAGCAGCCCGCCACAGGGGTTGGAGCAGTACTTC CASSPPQGLEQYF TRBV9 TRBD1 NA TRBJ2-7
TGTGCCAGCAGTTACGCAGGGTCTAATTCACCCCTCCACTTT CASSYAGSNSPLHF TRBV6-5 NA NA TRBJ1-6
TGCGCCAGCAGATTCACCCGGGGAGAAGAGACCCAGTACTTC CASRFTRGEETQYF TRBV5-1 NA NA TRBJ2-5
TGCGCCAGCAGCTCGCGGACAAGTAGCACAGATACGCAGTATTTT CASSSRTSSTDTQYF TRBV5-1 NA NA TRBJ2-3
TGTGCCAGTAGTATAGCCGGTATCTACGAGCAGTACTTC CASSIAGIYEQYF TRBV19 NA NA TRBJ2-7